This T cell receptor beta chain was retrieved from a study of STAT5B mutations in CD4+ large granular lymphocyte leukemia. Study-wide background: The CDR3 'QG' motif was associated with a particular HLA allele among healthy donors. Study conclusions and caveats: Compared with healthy controls (2/35), patient top clones favored TRBV06 (8/27). No patients shared main leukemic clonotypes, though about 24% appeared at low frequency elsewhere.

Repertoires were generated with immunoSEQ multiplex PCR, while TCRdb's copy carries only in-frame clones and drops some. Of about 31,000 clones listed, 85% to 90% are singletons. Remarks on this clone: Antigen specificity is unknown.

This CDR3 has 16 amino acids. This sequence was found in a human donor in good health. The J gene is TRBJ1-2, the V gene TRBV21-1; no check of the table's D call, TRBD1, against the DNA was made. TRBV21-1 is flagged as a pseudogene. The sample was CD4+ T cells from blood buffy coats. CDR3 nucleotides: TGTGCCAGCAGCAAAGTTAACAGGGTACCGTCCTATGGCTACACCTTC. Translation: CASSKVNRVPSYGYTF.